A selection of T cell receptor beta chains follows, all from one sample in a study of identical twins' blood T cells. TCRdb re-called the 5' RACE reads through MiXCR, storing one row per CDR3 protein. Of 350,000 to 450,000 distinct CDR3 sequences detected, roughly 28% appear once; the ten largest clones hold about 6%. Sample: PBMCs. Source of these receptors: a woman aged 18-55 years in good health. Each CDR3 is given without its conserved first and last residue. Clone size is given for some rows only: seen once, a few or many times, or a class if the clone is expanded.

>TRBV25-1|TRBJ1-2|many|10
ASSVAGPFFT
>TRBV3-1|TRBJ1-2|once|12
ASSRRSGEYGYT
>TRBV6-2/TRBV6-3|TRBJ2-7|many|9
ASSLHYEQY
>TRBV29-1|TRBJ1-2|.|10
SAGTDPFGYT
>TRBV5-1|TRBJ2-6|.|14
ASSLVPGSGANVLT
>TRBV12-3/TRBV12-4|TRBJ1-1|.|12
ASRFPGMNTEAF
>TRBV12-5|TRBJ2-7|few|11
ASGLPRDYEQY
>TRBV4-2|TRBJ1-1|few|13
ASSQVANRDTEAF
>TRBV5-4|TRBJ2-2|.|14
ASSPTGRGHNGELF
>TRBV6-6|TRBJ2-2|few|13
ASILRTDRTGELF
>TRBV5-1|TRBJ1-2|.|12
ASSLAPRDYGYT
>TRBV5-6|TRBJ1-5|.|10
ASNLGGQPQH
>TRBV5-1|TRBJ1-1|few|13
ASSLFGRQGTEAF
>TRBV20-1|TRBJ1-5|.|12
SARGQASNQPQH
>TRBV7-2|TRBJ2-1|.|16
ASSLGGTSGGVYNEQF
>TRBV6-2/TRBV6-3|TRBJ1-1|few|16
ASSYYPLTGQRNTEAF
>TRBV19|TRBJ2-7|.|12
ASSIAGQSYEQY
>TRBV12-3/TRBV12-4|TRBJ1-1|many|14
ASSHPAGAIYTEAF
>TRBV29-1|TRBJ2-2|.|9
SVVGSGELF
>TRBV12-3/TRBV12-4|TRBJ2-7|many|12
ASSSGTVSYEQY
>TRBV10-3|TRBJ1-3|few|11
ATSPGSGNTIY